This T cell receptor (beta chain) was sequenced in a study of blood T cell repertoires in COVID-19. The wider study: PBMCs, B-cell-depleted T cells, or T cells were the source of the cDNA or gDNA that made up the material.

The CDR3 has 14 residues. Germline V gene sequence: CDR1 MNHNY, CDR2 SVGAGI (reference sequence). The V gene lost 2 bases and the J gene lost 4 bases, with 11 bases spanning the gap. Repertoires were generated with immunoSEQ multiplex PCR, while TCRdb's copy carries only in-frame clones and drops some. The sample yields 120,000 or so clones, around 80% seen once. This clone was counted a few times. The chain couples TRBV6-6 to TRBJ1-1; D uncertain. Specimen: peripheral blood. This receptor was identified in a man aged 80 or over with active or convalescent COVID-19. CDR3 coding DNA: TGTGCCAGCAGTTACGCCGAGGGAGGCACTGAAGCTTTCTTT. Translated: CASSYAEGGTEAFF.